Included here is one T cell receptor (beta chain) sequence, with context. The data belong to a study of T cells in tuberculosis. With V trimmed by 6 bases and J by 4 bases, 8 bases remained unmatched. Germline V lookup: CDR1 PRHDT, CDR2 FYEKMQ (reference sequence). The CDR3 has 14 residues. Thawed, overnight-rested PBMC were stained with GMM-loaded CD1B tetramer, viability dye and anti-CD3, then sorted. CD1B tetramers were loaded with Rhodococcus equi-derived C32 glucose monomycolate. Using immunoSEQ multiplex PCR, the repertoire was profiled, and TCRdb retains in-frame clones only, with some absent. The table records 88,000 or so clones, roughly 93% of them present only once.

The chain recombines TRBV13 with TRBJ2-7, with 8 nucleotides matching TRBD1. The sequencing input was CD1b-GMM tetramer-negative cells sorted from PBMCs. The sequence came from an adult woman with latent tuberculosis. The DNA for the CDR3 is TGTGCCAGCAGGGTACAGGGGGTTGGGTACGAGCAGTACTTC. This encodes CASRVQGVGYEQYF.